This section outlines one T cell receptor beta chain sequence together with its context. The sample comes from a study of blood T cell repertoires in COVID-19. In the original processing: For nucleated cells, counts were estimated from reference gene primer amplification. Clones were read by immunoSEQ multiplex PCR, and TCRdb kept only the in-frame ones, dropping some. The V and J calls and clone size come from that table; D and trimming were worked out from the DNA. The sample has about 350,000 clones, 87% seen once; the top ten hold roughly 3%. The CDR3 length is 15 residues. Germline lookup yields CDR1 LGHNA and CDR2 YNFKEQ. The trim removed 4 bases at V and 4 bases at J, leaving 6 bases unmatched. The age range of participants was about 18 to 100 years, with residence in 20 to 25 US areas. Assignments of participants to cohorts depended upon their own reported clinical history. Either two negative PCRs, clearance, or symptom resolution qualified Cohort 3 donors as recovered.

The chain is built from TRBV4-2 and TRBJ2-3; 9 bases are shared with TRBD1. Sequenced sample: PBMCs or T cells enriched from blood (not recorded which). The sequence was collected from a woman under 40 who had recovered from COVID-19. The CDR3 region is CASSLGQGVADTQYF. The CDR3 DNA reads as TGTGCCAGCAGCCTGGGACAGGGCGTGGCAGATACGCAGTATTTT.